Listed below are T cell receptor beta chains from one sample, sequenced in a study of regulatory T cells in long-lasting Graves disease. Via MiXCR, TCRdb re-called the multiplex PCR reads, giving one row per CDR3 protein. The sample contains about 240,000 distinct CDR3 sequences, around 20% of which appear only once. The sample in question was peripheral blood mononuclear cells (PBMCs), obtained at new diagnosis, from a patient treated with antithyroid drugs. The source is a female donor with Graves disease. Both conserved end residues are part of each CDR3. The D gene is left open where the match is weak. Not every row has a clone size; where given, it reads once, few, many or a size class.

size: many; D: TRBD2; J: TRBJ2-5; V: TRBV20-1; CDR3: CSAYKPSGGEETQYF; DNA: TGCAGTGCTTATAAACCCAGCGGGGGGGAAGAGACCCAGTACTTC
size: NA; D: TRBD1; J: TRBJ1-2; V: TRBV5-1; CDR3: CASSLPGQGLYGYTF; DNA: TGCGCCAGCAGCTTACCGGGACAGGGACTCTATGGCTACACCTTC
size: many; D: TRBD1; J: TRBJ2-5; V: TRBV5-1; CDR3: CASSFDRAQETQYF; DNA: TGCGCCAGCAGCTTTGACAGGGCCCAAGAGACCCAGTACTTC
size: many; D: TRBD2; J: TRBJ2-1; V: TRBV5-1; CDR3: CASSSPGLAGSLYNEQFF; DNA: TGTGCCAGCAGCTCGCCGGGACTAGCGGGGTCCCTCTACAATGAGCAGTTCTTC
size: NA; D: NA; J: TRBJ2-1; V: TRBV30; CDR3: CACKTGTDNEQFF; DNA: TGTGCCTGCAAAACCGGGACGGACAATGAGCAGTTCTTC
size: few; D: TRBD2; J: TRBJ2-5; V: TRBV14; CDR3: CASSQPGLAGETQYF; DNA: TGTGCCAGCAGCCAACCGGGACTAGCGGGGGAGACCCAGTACTTC
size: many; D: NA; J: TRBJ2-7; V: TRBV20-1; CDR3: CSAREGSTTLYEQYF; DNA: TGCAGTGCTAGAGAAGGTAGTACTACCCTCTACGAGCAGTACTTC
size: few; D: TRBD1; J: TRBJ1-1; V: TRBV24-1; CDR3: CATSGDRGPNTEAFF; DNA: TGTGCCACCAGTGGGGACAGGGGGCCGAACACTGAAGCTTTCTTT
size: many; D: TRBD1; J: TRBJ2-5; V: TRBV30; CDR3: CAWRRGQRETQYF; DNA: TGTGCCTGGAGGAGGGGACAGAGGGAGACCCAGTACTTC
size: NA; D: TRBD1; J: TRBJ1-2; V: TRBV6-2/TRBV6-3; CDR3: CASSYGTGYYGYTF; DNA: TGTGCCAGCAGTTACGGGACAGGATACTATGGCTACACCTTC
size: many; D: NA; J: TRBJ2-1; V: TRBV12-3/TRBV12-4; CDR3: CASSPNYSYNEQFF; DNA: TGTGCCAGCAGTCCAAATTACTCCTACAATGAGCAGTTCTTC
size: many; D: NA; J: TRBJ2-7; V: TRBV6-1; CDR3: CASRSGVDEQYF; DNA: TGTGCCAGCCGATCCGGAGTCGACGAGCAGTACTTC
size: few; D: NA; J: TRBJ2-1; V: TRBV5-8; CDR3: CASSSLARSYNEQFF; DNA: TGTGCCAGCAGTAGTCTAGCACGCTCCTACAATGAGCAGTTCTTC
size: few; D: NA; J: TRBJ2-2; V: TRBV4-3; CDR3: CASSQDHRPNTGELFF; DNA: TGCGCCAGCAGCCAAGATCACAGACCGAACACCGGGGAGCTGTTTTTT
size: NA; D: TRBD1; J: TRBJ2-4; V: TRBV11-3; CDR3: CASSRGTGGLSPIQYF; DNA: TGTGCCAGCAGCCGCGGGACAGGGGGCTTAAGTCCCATTCAGTACTTC
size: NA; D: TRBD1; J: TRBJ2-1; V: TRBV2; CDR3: CASSIQGRSSYNEQFF; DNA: TGTGCCAGCAGTATACAGGGGCGAAGCTCCTACAATGAGCAGTTCTTC
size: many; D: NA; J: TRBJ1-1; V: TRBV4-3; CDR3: CASSQDPGVNTEAFF; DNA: TGCGCCAGCAGCCAAGACCCGGGAGTGAACACTGAAGCTTTCTTT
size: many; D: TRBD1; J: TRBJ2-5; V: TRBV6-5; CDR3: CASSYEGQAWETQYF; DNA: TGTGCCAGCAGTTACGAGGGACAGGCCTGGGAGACCCAGTACTTC
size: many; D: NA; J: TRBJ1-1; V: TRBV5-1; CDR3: CASSLIGGGEAFF; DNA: TGCGCCAGCAGCTTGATTGGCGGGGGTGAAGCTTTCTTT
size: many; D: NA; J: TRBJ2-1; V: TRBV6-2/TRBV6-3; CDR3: CASSHRVFNEQFF; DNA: TGTGCCAGCAGCCACAGGGTATTCAATGAGCAGTTCTTC
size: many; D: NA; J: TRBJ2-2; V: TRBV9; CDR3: CASSTRLQATNTGELFF; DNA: TGTGCCAGCAGCACCCGGTTGCAGGCGACGAACACCGGGGAGCTGTTTTTT
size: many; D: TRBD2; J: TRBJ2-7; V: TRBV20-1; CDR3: CSASGTSGSLYEQYF; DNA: TGCAGTGCTAGCGGGACTAGCGGGAGTCTATACGAGCAGTACTTC
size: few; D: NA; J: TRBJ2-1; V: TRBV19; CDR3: CASSIWGQNNEQFF; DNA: TGTGCCAGTAGTATATGGGGACAAAACAATGAGCAGTTCTTC
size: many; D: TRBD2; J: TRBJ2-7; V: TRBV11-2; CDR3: CASSSGLAGTFYEQYF; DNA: TGTGCCAGCAGCTCGGGACTAGCGGGGACATTCTACGAGCAGTACTTC
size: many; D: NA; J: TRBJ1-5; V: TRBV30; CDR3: CAWSAARGNQPQHF; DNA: TGTGCCTGGAGTGCCGCCAGGGGCAATCAGCCCCAGCATTTT
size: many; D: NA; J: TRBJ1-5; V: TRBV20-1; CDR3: CSASEGGSNQPQHF; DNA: TGCAGTGCTAGTGAGGGGGGGAGCAATCAGCCCCAGCATTTT
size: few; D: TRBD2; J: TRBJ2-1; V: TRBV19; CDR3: CASSTGGREQFF; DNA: TGTGCCAGTAGTACGGGGGGTCGTGAGCAGTTCTTC
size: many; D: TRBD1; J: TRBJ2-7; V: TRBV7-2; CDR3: CASSLHAGTGEQYF; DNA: TGTGCCAGCAGCTTACATGCAGGGACAGGCGAGCAGTACTTC
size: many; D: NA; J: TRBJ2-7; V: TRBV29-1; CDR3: CSVVILTPYEQYF; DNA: TGCAGCGTTGTTATCCTAACTCCCTACGAGCAGTACTTC
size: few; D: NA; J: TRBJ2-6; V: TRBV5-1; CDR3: CASSTTGNWDGANVLTF; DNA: TGCGCCAGCAGCACCACAGGGAATTGGGACGGGGCCAACGTCCTGACTTTC
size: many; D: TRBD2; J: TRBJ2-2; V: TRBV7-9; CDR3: CASSLAALAGTGELFF; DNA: TGTGCCAGCAGCTTAGCGGCTCTAGCGGGGACCGGGGAGCTGTTTTTT
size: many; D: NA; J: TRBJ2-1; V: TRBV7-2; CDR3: CASSLKADPYNEQFF; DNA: TGTGCCAGCAGCTTAAAAGCTGACCCCTACAATGAGCAGTTCTTC
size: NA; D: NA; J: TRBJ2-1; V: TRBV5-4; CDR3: CASSSRDNEQFF; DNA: TGTGCCAGCAGCTCGCGCGACAATGAGCAGTTCTTC
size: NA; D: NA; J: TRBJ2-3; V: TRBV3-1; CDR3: CASSQEPHSAEFTDTQYF; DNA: TGCGCCAGCAGCCAAGAACCCCATTCGGCGGAATTCACAGATACGCAGTATTTT
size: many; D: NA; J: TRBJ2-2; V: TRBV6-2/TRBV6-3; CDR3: CASRRGSANTGELFF; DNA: TGTGCCAGCAGGAGGGGCAGCGCGAACACCGGGGAGCTGTTTTTT
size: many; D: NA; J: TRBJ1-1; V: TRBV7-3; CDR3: CASSTGSNTEAFF; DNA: TGTGCCAGCAGTACGGGTTCAAACACTGAAGCTTTCTTT
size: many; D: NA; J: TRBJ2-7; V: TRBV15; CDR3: CATSRDITYEQYF; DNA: TGTGCCACCAGCAGAGATATTACCTACGAGCAGTACTTC
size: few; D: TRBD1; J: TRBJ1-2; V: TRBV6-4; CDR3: CASRDRPRDYGYTF; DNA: TGTGCCAGCAGGGACAGGCCGCGGGACTATGGCTACACCTTC
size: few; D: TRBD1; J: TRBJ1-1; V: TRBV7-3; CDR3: CASSAGGDTEAFF; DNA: TGTGCCAGCAGCGCAGGGGGGGACACTGAAGCTTTCTTT
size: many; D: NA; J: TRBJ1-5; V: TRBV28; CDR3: CASTPPWGSLRSNQPQHF; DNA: TGTGCCAGCACCCCTCCTTGGGGCAGCTTAAGAAGCAATCAGCCCCAGCATTTT
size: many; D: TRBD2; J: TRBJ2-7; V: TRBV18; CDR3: CASSPKAGGNEQYF; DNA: TGTGCCAGCTCACCAAAAGCGGGAGGAAACGAGCAGTACTTC
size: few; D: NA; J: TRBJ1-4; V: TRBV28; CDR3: CASSLPQNPMGINEKLFF; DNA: TGTGCCAGCAGTCTTCCACAGAATCCCATGGGGATTAATGAAAAACTGTTTTTT
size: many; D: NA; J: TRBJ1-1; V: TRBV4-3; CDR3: CASSQARGRTEAFF; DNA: TGCGCCAGCAGCCAAGCCAGAGGGCGCACTGAAGCTTTCTTT
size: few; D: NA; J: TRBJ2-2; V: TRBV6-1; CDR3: CASILVRARGVTGELFF; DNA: TGTGCCAGCATCCTAGTGAGGGCGCGAGGGGTCACCGGGGAGCTGTTTTTT
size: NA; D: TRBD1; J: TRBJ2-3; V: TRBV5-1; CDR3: CASSKGTDTDTQYF; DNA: TGCGCCAGCAGCAAGGGGACAGACACAGATACGCAGTATTTT
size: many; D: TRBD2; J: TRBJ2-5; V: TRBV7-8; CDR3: CASSPSVSAGVETQYF; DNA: TGTGCCAGCAGTCCTAGTGTGTCAGCGGGGGTGGAGACCCAGTACTTC
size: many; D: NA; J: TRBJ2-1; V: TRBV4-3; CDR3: CASSQADREGNEQFF; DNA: TGCGCCAGCAGCCAAGCGGACAGGGAGGGGAATGAGCAGTTCTTC
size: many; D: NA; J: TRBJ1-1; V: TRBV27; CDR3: CASSLGRGVTEAFF; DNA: TGTGCCAGCAGTTTAGGGAGGGGGGTCACTGAAGCTTTCTTT
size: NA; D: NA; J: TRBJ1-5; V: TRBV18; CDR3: CASSPLQAQPQHF; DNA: TGTGCCAGCTCACCACTACAGGCCCAGCCCCAGCATTTT
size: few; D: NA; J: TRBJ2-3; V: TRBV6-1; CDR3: CASNRRRGSTDTQYF; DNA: TGTGCCAGCAACCGAAGGAGGGGGAGCACAGATACGCAGTATTTT
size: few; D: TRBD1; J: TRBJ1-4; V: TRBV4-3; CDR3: CASSQDRGTGRNEKLFF; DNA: TGCGCCAGCAGCCAAGATCGGGGGACAGGGAGAAATGAAAAACTGTTTTTT
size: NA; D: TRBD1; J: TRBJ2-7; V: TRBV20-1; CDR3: CSARSQGAVEQYF; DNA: TGCAGTGCTAGATCTCAGGGGGCGGTCGAGCAGTACTTC
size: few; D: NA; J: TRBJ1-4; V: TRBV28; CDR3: CASSSLERANEKLFF; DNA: TGTGCCAGCAGTTCCCTGGAGAGGGCTAATGAAAAACTGTTTTTT
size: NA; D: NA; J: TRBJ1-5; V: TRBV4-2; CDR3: CASSQGGHNDNQPQHF; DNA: TGTGCCAGCAGCCAGGGCGGACACAATGACAATCAGCCCCAGCATTTT
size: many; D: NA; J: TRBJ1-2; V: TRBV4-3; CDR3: CASSQDRGRDYGYTF; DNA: TGCGCCAGCAGCCAAGACCGGGGGCGCGACTATGGCTACACCTTC
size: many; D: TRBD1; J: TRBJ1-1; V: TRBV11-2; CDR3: CASSSDRGRFEAFF; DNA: TGTGCCAGCAGCTCTGACAGGGGGCGGTTTGAAGCTTTCTTT
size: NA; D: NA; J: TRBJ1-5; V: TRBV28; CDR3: CAGEDGDGNQPQHF; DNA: TGTGCCGGCGAAGACGGGGATGGCAATCAGCCCCAGCATTTT
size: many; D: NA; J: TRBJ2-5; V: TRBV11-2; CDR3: CASRPTRNPPETQYF; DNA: TGTGCCAGCAGACCGACAAGGAACCCTCCAGAGACCCAGTACTTC
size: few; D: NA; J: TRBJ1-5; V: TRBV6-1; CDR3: CASSPRGVSNQPQHF; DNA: TGTGCCAGCAGTCCCCGGGGCGTTAGCAATCAGCCCCAGCATTTT